This T cell receptor (beta chain) was captured by sequencing in a study of identifying expanded T cells in peripheral blood. TCRdb's copy holds only in-frame clones and misses some; the assay was immunoSEQ multiplex PCR. The data hold approximately 57,000 clones, with around nine tenths observed a single time. During the collection period, no donor immune events like infections were recorded. This clone occurred once. The antigen is not known. Study-wide results and caveats: Two-week clone count variance significantly increased as total template count grew.

The CDR3 is 14 residues long. Unmatched junction bases numbered 1, after V lost 5 bases and J lost 2 bases. The germline CDR1 and CDR2 sequences are MDHEN and SYDVKM. V and J are TRBV28 and TRBJ1-3; 9 bases line up with TRBD1. The sample was blood. The sequence derives from a person between 18 and 69 years old in good health. This CDR3 reads CASSGDRAGNTIYF. CDR3 in DNA: TGTGCCAGCAGTGGGGACAGGGCTGGAAACACCATATATTTT.